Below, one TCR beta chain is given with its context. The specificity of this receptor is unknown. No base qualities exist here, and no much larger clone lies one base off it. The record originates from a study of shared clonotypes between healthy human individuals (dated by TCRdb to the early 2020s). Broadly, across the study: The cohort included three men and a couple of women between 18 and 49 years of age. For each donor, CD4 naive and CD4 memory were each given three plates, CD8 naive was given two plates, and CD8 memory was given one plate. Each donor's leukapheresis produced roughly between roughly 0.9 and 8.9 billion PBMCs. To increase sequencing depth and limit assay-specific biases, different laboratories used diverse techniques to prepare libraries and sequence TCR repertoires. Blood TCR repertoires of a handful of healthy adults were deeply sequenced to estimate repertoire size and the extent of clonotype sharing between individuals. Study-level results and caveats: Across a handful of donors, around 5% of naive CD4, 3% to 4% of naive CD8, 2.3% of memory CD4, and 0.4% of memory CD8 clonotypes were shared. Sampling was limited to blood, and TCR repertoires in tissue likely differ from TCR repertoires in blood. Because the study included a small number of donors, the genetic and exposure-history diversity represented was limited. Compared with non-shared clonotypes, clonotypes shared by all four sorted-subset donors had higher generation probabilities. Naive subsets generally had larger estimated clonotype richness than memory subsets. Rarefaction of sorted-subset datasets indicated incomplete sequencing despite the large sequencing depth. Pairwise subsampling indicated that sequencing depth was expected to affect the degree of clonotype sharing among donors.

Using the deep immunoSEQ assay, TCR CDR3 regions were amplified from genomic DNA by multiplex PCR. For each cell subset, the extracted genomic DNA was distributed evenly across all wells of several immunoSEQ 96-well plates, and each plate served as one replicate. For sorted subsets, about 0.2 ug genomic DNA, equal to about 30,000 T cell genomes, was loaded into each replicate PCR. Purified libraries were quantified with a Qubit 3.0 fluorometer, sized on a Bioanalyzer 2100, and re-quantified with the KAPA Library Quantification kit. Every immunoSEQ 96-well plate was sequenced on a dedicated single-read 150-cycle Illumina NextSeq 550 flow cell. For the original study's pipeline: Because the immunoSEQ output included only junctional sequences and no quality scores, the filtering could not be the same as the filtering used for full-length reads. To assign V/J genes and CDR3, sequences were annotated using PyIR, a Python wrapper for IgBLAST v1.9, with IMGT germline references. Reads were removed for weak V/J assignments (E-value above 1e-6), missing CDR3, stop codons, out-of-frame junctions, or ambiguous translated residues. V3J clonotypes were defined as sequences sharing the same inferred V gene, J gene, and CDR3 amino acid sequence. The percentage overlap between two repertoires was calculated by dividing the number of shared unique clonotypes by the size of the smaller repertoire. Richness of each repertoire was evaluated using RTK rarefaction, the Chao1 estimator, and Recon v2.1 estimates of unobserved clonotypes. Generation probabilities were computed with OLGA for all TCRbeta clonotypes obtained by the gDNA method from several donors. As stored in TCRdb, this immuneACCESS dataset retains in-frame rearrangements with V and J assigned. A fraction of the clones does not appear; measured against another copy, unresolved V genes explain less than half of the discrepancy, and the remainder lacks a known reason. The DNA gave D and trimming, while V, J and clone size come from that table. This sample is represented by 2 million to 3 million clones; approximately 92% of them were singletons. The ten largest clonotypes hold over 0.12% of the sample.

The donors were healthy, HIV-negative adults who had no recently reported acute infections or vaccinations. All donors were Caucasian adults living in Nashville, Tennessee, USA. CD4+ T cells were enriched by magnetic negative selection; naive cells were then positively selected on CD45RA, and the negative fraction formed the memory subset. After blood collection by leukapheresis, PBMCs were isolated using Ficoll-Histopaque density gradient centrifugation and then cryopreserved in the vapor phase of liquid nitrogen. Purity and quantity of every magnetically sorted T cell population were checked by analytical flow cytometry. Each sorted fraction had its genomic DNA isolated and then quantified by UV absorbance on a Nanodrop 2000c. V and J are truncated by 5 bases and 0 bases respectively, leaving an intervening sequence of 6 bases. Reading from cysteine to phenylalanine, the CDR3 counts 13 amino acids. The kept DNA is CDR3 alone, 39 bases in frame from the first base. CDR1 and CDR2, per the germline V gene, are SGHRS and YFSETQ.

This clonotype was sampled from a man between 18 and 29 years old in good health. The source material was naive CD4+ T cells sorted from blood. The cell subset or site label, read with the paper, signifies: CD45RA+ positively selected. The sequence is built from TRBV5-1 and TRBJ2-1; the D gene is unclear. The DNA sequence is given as TGCGCCAGCAGGATGGACTCCTACAATGAGCAGTTCTTC. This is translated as CASRMDSYNEQFF.